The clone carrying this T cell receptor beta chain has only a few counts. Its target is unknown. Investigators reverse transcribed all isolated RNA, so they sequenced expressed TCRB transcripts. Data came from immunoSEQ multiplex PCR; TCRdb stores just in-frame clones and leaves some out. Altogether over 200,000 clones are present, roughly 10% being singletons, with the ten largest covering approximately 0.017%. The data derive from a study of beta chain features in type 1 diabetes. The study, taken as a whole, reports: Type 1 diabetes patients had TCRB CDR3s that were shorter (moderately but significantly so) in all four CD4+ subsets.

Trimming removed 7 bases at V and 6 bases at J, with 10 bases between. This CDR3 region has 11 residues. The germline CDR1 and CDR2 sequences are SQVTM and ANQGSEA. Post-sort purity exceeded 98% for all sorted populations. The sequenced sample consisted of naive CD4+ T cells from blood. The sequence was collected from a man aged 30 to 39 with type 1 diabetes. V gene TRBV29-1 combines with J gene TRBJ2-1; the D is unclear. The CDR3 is CSASRGNEQFF. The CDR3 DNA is TGCAGCGCGTCTAGAGGCAATGAGCAGTTCTTC.